The clone carrying this T cell receptor (beta chain) came up many times. Trimming took 5 bases from V and 6 from J, leaving 11 bases between them. CDR1 SGHTA and CDR2 FQGTGA come from the germline V gene. The CDR3 sequence is 13 residues long. The time point: sample taken at primary tumor resection. Unsorted tumor, nontumor lung tissue or cryopreserved PBMC supplied the whole RNA. The sample is drawn from a study of spatial heterogeneity in lung cancer. Study details: Combinations of a unique TCR and a UMI were tallied in raw reads, and on average each appeared more than ten times.

MiXCR, run by TCRdb on the 5' RACE reads, gives a single entry per CDR3 protein. The sample has some 22,000 distinct CDR3 sequences; about 4.7% are singletons. Sequencing used PBMCs, obtained at surgery. The receptor was derived from a male donor with early-stage non-small cell lung cancer. The J gene is TRBJ2-1, the V gene TRBV7-3; D perhaps matches TRBD1 (5 bases). As DNA, the CDR3 is TGTGCCAGCAGCGCCGTCCAGGGCAATGAGCAGTTCTTC. This encodes CASSAVQGNEQFF.